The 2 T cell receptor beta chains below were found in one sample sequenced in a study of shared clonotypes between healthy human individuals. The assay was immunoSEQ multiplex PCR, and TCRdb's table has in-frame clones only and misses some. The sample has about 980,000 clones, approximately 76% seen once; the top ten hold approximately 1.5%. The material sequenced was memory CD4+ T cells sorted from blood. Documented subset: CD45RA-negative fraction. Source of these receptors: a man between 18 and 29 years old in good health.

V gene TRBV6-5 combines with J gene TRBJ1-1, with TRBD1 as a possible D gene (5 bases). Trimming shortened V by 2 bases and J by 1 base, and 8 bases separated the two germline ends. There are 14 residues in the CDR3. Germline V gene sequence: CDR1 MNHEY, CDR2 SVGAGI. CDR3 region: CASSYSGTNTEAFF. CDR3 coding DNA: TGTGCCAGCAGTTACAGTGGGACGAACACTGAAGCTTTCTTT.

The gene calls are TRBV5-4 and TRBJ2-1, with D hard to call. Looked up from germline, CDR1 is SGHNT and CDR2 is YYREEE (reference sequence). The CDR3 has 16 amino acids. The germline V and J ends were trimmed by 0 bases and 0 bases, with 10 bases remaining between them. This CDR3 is CASSLGMGNSYNEQFF. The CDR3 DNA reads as TGTGCCAGCAGCTTGGGTATGGGGAACTCCTACAATGAGCAGTTCTTC.